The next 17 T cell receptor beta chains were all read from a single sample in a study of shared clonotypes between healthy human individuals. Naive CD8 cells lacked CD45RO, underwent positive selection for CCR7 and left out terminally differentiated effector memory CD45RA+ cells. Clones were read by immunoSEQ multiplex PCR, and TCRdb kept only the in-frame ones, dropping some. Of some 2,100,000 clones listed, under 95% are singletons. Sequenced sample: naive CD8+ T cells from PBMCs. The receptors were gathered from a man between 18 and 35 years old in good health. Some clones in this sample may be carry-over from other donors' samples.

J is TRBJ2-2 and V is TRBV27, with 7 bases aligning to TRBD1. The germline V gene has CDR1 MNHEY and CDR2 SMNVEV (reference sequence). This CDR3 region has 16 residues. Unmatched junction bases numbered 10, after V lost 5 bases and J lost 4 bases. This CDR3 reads CASSRARGQGTGELFF. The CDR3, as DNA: TGTGCCAGCAGTCGGGCAAGGGGGCAGGGCACCGGGGAGCTGTTTTTT.

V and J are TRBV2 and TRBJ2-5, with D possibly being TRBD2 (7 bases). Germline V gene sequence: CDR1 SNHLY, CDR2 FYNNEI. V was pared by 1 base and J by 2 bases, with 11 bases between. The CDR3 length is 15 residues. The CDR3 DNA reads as TGTGCCAGCAGTGAAGGCGGGGGCCTACAAGAGACCCAGTACTTC. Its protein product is CASSEGGGLQETQYF.

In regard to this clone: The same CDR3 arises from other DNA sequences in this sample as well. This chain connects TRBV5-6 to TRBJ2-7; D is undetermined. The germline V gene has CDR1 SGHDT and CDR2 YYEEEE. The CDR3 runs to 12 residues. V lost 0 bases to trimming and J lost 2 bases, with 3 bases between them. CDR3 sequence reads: CASSLEPYEQYF. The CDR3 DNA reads TGTGCCAGCAGCTTGGAACCCTACGAGCAGTACTTC.

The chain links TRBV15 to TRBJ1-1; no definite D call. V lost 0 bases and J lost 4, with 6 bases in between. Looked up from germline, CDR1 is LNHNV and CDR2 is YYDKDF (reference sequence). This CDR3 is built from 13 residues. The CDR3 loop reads CATSRELRTEAFF. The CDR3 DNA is TGTGCCACCAGCAGAGAACTCCGCACTGAAGCTTTCTTT.

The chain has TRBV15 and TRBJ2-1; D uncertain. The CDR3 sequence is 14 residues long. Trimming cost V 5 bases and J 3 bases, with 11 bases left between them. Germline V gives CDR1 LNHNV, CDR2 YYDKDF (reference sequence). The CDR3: CATSPEYSYNEQFF. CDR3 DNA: TGTGCCACCAGCCCCGAGTATAGCTACAATGAGCAGTTCTTC. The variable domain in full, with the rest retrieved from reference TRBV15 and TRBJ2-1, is DAMVIQNPRYQVTQFGKPVTLSCSQTLNHNVMYWYQQKSSQAPKLLFHYYDKDFNNEADTPDNFQSRRPNTSFCFLDIRSPGLGDTAMYLCATSPEYSYNEQFFGPGTRLTVL.

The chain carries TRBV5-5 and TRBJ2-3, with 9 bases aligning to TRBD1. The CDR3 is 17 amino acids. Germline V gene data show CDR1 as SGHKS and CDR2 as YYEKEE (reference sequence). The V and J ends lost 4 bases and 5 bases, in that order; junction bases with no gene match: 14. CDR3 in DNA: TGTGCCAGCAGCGATACCTCGGGGACAGGGTGGGTAGATACGCAGTATTTT. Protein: CASSDTSGTGWVDTQYF.

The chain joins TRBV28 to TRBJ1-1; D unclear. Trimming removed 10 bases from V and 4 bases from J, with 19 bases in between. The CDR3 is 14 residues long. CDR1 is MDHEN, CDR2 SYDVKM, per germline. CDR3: CATRTLAVGTEAFF. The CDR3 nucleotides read TGTGCCACCCGCACCCTAGCCGTGGGCACTGAAGCTTTCTTT.

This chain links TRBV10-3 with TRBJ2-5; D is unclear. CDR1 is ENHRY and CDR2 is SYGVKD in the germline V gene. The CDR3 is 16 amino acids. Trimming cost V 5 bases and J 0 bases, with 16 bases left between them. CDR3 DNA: TGTGCCATCAGTCGCGGCGCTACCCAGTACCAAGAGACCCAGTACTTC. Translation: CAISRGATQYQETQYF.

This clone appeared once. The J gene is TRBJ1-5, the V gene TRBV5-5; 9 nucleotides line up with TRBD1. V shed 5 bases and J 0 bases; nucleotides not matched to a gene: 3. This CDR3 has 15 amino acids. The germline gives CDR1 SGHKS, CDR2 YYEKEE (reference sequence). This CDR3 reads CASSSGQGSNQPQHF. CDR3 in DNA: TGTGCCAGCAGTTCGGGACAGGGTAGCAATCAGCCCCAGCATTTT.

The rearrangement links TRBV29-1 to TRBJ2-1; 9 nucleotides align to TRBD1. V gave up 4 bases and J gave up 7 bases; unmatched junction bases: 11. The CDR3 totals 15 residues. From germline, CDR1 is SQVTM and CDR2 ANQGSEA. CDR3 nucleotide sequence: TGCAGCGTTGTGATATTCGGGACAGGGTGGAATGAGCAGTTCTTC. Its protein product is CSVVIFGTGWNEQFF.

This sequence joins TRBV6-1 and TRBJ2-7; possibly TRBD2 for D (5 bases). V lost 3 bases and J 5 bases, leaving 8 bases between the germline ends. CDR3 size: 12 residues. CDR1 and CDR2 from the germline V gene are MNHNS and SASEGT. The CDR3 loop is CASSDPGDEQYF. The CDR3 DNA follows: TGTGCCAGCAGTGACCCCGGGGACGAGCAGTACTTC.

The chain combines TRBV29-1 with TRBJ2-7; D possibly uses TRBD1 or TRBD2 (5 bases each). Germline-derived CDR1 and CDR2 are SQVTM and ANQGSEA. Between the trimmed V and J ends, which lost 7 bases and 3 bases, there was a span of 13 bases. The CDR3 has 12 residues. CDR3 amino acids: CSAMGTHYEQYF. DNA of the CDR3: TGCAGCGCCATGGGGACCCACTACGAGCAGTACTTC.

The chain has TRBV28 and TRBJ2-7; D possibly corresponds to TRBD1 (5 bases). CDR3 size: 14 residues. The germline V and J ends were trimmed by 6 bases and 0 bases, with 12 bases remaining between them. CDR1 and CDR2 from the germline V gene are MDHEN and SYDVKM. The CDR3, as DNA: TGTGCCAGCAGCCCTGACAGAATCTCCTACGAGCAGTACTTC. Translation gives CASSPDRISYEQYF.

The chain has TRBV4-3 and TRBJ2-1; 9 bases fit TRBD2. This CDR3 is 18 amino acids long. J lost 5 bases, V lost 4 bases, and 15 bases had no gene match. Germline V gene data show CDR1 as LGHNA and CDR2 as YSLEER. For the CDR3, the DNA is TGCGCCAGCAGCCGCATGAGTGTAGCGGGAGCAGGCGACAATGAGCAGTTCTTC. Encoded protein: CASSRMSVAGAGDNEQFF.

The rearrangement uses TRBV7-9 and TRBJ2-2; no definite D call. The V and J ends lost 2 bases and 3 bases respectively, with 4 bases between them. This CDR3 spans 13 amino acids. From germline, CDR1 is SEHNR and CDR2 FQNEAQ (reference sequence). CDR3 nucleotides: TGTGCCAGCAGCTTACACGACACCGGGGAGCTGTTTTTT. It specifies CASSLHDTGELFF.

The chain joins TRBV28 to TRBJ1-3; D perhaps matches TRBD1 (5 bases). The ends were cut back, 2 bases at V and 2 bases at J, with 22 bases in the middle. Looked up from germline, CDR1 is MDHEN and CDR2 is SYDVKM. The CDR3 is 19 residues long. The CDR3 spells CASSLTEPRWSGAGNTIYF. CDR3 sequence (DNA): TGTGCCAGCAGTTTAACCGAGCCAAGGTGGTCGGGGGCTGGAAACACCATATATTTT.

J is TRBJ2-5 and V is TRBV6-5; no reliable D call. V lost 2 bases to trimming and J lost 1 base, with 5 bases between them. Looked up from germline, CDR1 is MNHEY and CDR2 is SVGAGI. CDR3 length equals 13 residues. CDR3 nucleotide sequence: TGTGCCAGCAGTTACCCGGGCCAAGAGACCCAGTACTTC. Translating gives CASSYPGQETQYF.